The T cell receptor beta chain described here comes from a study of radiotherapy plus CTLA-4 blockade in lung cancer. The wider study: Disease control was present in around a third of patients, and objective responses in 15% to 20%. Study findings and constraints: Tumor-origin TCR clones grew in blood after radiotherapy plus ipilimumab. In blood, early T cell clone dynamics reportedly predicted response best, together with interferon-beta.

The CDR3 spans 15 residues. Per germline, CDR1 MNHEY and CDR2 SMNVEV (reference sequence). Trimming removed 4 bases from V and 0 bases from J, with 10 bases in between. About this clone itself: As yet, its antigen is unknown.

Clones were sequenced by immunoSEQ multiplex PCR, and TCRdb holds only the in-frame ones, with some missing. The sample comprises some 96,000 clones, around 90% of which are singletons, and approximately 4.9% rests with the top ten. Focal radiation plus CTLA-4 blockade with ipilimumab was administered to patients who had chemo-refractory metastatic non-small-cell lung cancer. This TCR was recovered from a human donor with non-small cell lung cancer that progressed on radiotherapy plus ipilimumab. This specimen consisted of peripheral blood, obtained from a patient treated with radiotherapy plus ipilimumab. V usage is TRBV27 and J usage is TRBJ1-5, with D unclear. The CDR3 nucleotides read TGTGCCAGCAGTTCCGGAAGTTATAGCAATCAGCCCCAGCATTTT. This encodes CASSSGSYSNQPQHF.